Detailed here is one T cell receptor beta chain. In the authors' methods: The authors estimated nucleated cell counts from reference gene primer amplification. Some clones are missing from TCRdb's copy, which holds only in-frame ones; the method was immunoSEQ multiplex PCR. From that table come the V and J calls and clone size; the DNA was used to work out D and trimming. The table lists about 670,000 clones, approximately 90% of them singletons. The sample belongs to a study of blood T cell repertoires in COVID-19. The germline V gene encodes CDR1 SGHTS and CDR2 YDEGEE. The CDR3 covers 17 residues. V trimming: 6 bases; J trimming: 6 bases; junction bases outside the gene matches: 18.

The sample was peripheral blood. The chain couples TRBV5-8 to TRBJ1-2; 9 bases are shared with TRBD1. The receptor was isolated from a woman aged 18-29 years with acute or convalescent COVID-19. CDR3 sequence: CASNLYRTGGSFNGYTF. The CDR3 DNA sequence: TGTGCCAGCAACCTTTATCGCACAGGGGGCTCTTTTAATGGCTACACCTTC.